Listed below are T cell receptor beta chains from one sample, sequenced in a study of cytomegalovirus exposure and HLA in healthy donors. TCRdb's table, derived via immunoSEQ multiplex PCR, lists solely in-frame clones and lacks some. This sample has roughly 200,000 clones, with approximately 86% found just once. The sample taken for sequencing was PBMCs. The receptors derive from a woman in her 30s in good health and CMV-seronegative. The CDR3 runs from the conserved cysteine through the conserved F or W. D genes are given only for firm matches. Clone size appears in some rows only: once, few, many, or a class for an expanded clone.

v_gene,d_gene,j_gene,abundance,CDR3nt,CDR3aa
TRBV7-3,TRBD2,TRBJ2-1,NA,TGTGCCAGCAGCTCCACTAGCGGGAGGGGTTACAATGAGCAGTTCTTC,CASSSTSGRGYNEQFF
TRBV9,TRBD1,TRBJ2-7,NA,TGTGCCAGCAGCGTCCGGGACAGGGGGTACGAGCAGTACTTC,CASSVRDRGYEQYF
TRBV7-2,NA,TRBJ1-4,NA,TGTGCCAGCAGCTTATCCCGGGGGAATACGATCGAAGAAAAACTGTTTTTT,CASSLSRGNTIEEKLFF
TRBV28,TRBD1,TRBJ1-2,NA,TGTGCCAGCAGTTTATCGGTCAGGGGGCGCCCGGGGAACTATGGCTACACCTTC,CASSLSVRGRPGNYGYTF
TRBV29-1,NA,TRBJ2-3,once,TGCAGCGTTCTCGCGGGTAGCACAGATACGCAGTATTTT,CSVLAGSTDTQYF
TRBV18,TRBD1,TRBJ2-5,NA,TGTGCCAGCTCGTCAACAGGGGGCTCTATTTTTGGGGAGACCCAGTACTTC,CASSSTGGSIFGETQYF
TRBV7-2,TRBD2,TRBJ2-5,NA,TGTGCCAGCAGCGGAAGGACTAGCTGGCAAGAGACCCAGTACTTC,CASSGRTSWQETQYF
TRBV14,TRBD2,TRBJ2-1,NA,TGTGCCAGCAGCCAAGGAGCGGGATGGGACAATGAGCAGTTCTTC,CASSQGAGWDNEQFF
TRBV5-1,NA,TRBJ2-6,NA,TGCGCCAGCAGCCGGACCTATCATGACAGAAGCTCTGGGGCCAACGTCCTGACTTTC,CASSRTYHDRSSGANVLTF
TRBV5-4,TRBD2,TRBJ2-3,NA,TGTGCCAGCAGCTTAAAGCGGGGGTACACAGATACGCAGTATTTT,CASSLKRGYTDTQYF
TRBV16,NA,TRBJ1-2,NA,TGTGCCAGCAGCCGGCCGAGGCCGCAATCATCCAAGGCTGGCTACACCTTC,CASSRPRPQSSKAGYTF
TRBV18,TRBD2,TRBJ2-1,NA,TGTGCCAGCTCACCACCGTCTAGCGGGGGGGGCAATGAGCAGTTCTTC,CASSPPSSGGGNEQFF
TRBV6-5,TRBD1,TRBJ2-7,once,TGTGCCAGCAGGCCACAGGGGATTTACGAGCAGTACTTC,CASRPQGIYEQYF
TRBV5-6,NA,TRBJ1-1,NA,TGTGCCAGCAGTTCAGGGGTAGAGGGAACTGAAGCTTTCTTT,CASSSGVEGTEAFF
TRBV7-9,TRBD1,TRBJ1-5,NA,TGTGCCAGCAGCAATGGACAGGCCGGGCCCCAGCATTTT,CASSNGQAGPQHF
TRBV18,NA,TRBJ1-1,NA,TGTGCCAGCTCACCGGGACTTAACACTGAAGCTTTCTTT,CASSPGLNTEAFF
TRBV27,NA,TRBJ2-1,NA,TGTGCCAGCAGTTTAATGTGGGGGAGGCCCAGCTCCTACAATGAGCAGTTCTTC,CASSLMWGRPSSYNEQFF
TRBV7-9,TRBD2,TRBJ2-1,once,TGTGCCAGCAGGGGAGGGGACTTTCACAATGAGCAGTTCTTC,CASRGGDFHNEQFF
TRBV7-2,NA,TRBJ1-3,few,TGTGCCAGCAGCCCGGCACAGGGTTCAGGAAACACCATATATTTT,CASSPAQGSGNTIYF
TRBV29-1,NA,TRBJ2-7,NA,TGCAGCACCCTCGGAGGGGTGGGGACGAGCTCCTACGAGCAGTACTTC,CSTLGGVGTSSYEQYF
TRBV11-2,NA,TRBJ1-2,NA,TGTGCCAGCAGCTTGGGCACCGACTATGGCTACACCTTC,CASSLGTDYGYTF
TRBV5-4,TRBD1,TRBJ2-1,NA,TGTGCCAGCAGCCCACAGGGGCTTAGCTACAATGAGCAGTTCTTC,CASSPQGLSYNEQFF